These 21 T cell receptor beta chains share one sample of origin, sequenced in a study of T cells in Graves' hyperthyroidism and ophthalmopathy. Researchers took RNA transcripts and amplified the TCR beta CDR3 regions from them. First-round RT-PCR targeting the TCR CDR3 was performed with the HTBI primer set. Via MiXCR, TCRdb re-called the multiplex PCR reads, giving one row per CDR3 protein. The sample includes 250,000 to 350,000 distinct CDR3 sequences, approximately 23% of them seen just once. The source material was blood. The receptor set was obtained from a young man with Graves' ophthalmopathy.

This clonotype was found a few times. This chain uses TRBV7-6 with TRBJ1-1; tentative D call: TRBD1 (5 bases). V gave up 4 bases and J gave up 5 bases, with 20 bases separating them. The germline CDR1 and CDR2 sequences are SGHVS and FNYEAQ. This CDR3 has 16 residues. As DNA, the CDR3 is TGTGCCAGCAGCTCCCGGACGGATCGGGGCCTTACTGAAGCTTTCTTT. Amino acids: CASSSRTDRGLTEAFF.

This clonotype came up many times. Written as DNA, the CDR3 is TGTGCCAGCAGGCGCACTAGCGGGGAGACCCAGTACTTC. It specifies CASRRTSGETQYF. The chain links TRBV2 to TRBJ2-5, with TRBD2 matching over 9 bases. The V gene end was trimmed by 6 bases and the J gene end by 5 bases; junction bases not matched to a gene: 4. The CDR3 covers 13 residues. Per the germline V gene, CDR1 is SNHLY and CDR2 is FYNNEI. Combining the CDR3 with reference TRBV2 and TRBJ2-5 gives the whole variable domain EPEVTQTPSHQVTQMGQEVILRCVPISNHLYFYWYRQILGQKVEFLVSFYNNEISEKSEIFDDQFSVERPDGSNFTLKIRSTKLEDSAMYFCASRRTSGETQYFGPGTRLLVL.

This chain uses TRBV29-1 with TRBJ2-3; tentative D call: TRBD2 (6 bases). CDR1 is SQVTM and CDR2 is ANQGSEA in the germline V gene. Trimming took 7 bases from V and 2 from J, leaving 13 bases between them. CDR3 length equals 13 residues. CDR3 DNA sequence: TGCAGCGGGGGGACTCGACACACAGATACGCAGTATTTT. Translation: CSGGTRHTDTQYF.

V is TRBV10-1 and J is TRBJ2-7; D perhaps matches TRBD1 (5 bases). Germline-derived CDR1 and CDR2 are WNHNN and SYGVQD (reference sequence). The CDR3 length is 14 residues. Trimming took off 3 bases at V and 1 base at J, with 10 bases between the two ends. The CDR3 region has the DNA TGCGCCAGCAGTGACTTTAGGGGTTCCTACGAGCAGTACTTC. This sequence encodes CASSDFRGSYEQYF.

The gene calls are TRBV2 and TRBJ2-7, with TRBD1 as a possible D gene (6 bases). This CDR3 is built from 15 residues. The V and J ends lost 2 bases and 4 bases respectively, with 15 bases between them. In germline, CDR1 is SNHLY, CDR2 FYNNEI. The CDR3, as DNA: TGTGCCAGCAGTGAAACAGGGTTGAGTACGTACGAGCAGTACTTC. It is translated as CASSETGLSTYEQYF. The full variable domain, its missing parts supplied by reference TRBV2 and TRBJ2-7, is EPEVTQTPSHQVTQMGQEVILRCVPISNHLYFYWYRQILGQKVEFLVSFYNNEISEKSEIFDDQFSVERPDGSNFTLKIRSTKLEDSAMYFCASSETGLSTYEQYFGPGTRLTVT.

The chain is built from TRBV7-9 and TRBJ1-1; D is unresolved. Germline-derived CDR1 and CDR2 are SEHNR and FQNEAQ (reference sequence). The ends were cut back, 0 bases at V and 1 base at J, with 9 bases in the middle. This CDR3 comprises 15 residues. CDR3 protein: CASSLAPPGNTEAFF. CDR3 bases: TGTGCCAGCAGCTTAGCCCCCCCCGGGAACACTGAAGCTTTCTTT.

This clonotype was picked up many times. The chain uses TRBV11-2 and TRBJ2-2; TRBD1 is a possible D gene (6 bases). V was cut by 1 base and J by 1 base, with 7 bases left in between. The CDR3 length is 15 residues. Per the germline V gene, CDR1 is SGHAT and CDR2 is FQNNGV. The CDR3 loop reads CASSLVRGNTGELFF. The CDR3 region has the DNA TGTGCCAGCAGCTTAGTCAGGGGGAACACCGGGGAGCTGTTTTTT. The full variable domain, with the rest looked up from reference TRBV11-2 and TRBJ2-2, is EAGVAQSPRYKIIEKRQSVAFWCNPISGHATLYWYQQILGQGPKLLIQFQNNGVVDDSQLPKDRFSAERLKGVDSTLKIQPAKLEDSAVYLCASSLVRGNTGELFFGEGSRLTVL.

V usage is TRBV4-1 and J usage is TRBJ2-7; 8 nucleotides align to TRBD2. Germline values: CDR1 MGHRA, CDR2 YSYEKL. Germline trimming cut 4 bases from V and 3 bases from J; bases unmatched to any gene: 5. There are 14 residues in the CDR3. The CDR3 reads CASSLSTSGYEQYF. The CDR3 bases are TGCGCCAGCAGCCTTTCAACTAGCGGCTACGAGCAGTACTTC.

The chain carries TRBV3-1 and TRBJ2-5, with D perhaps being TRBD1 or TRBD2 (5 bases each). Germline-derived CDR1 and CDR2 are LGHDT and YNNKEL (reference sequence). This CDR3 region has 16 residues. Deletions cut 6 bases from V and 5 bases from J, with 22 bases between. CDR3 nucleotides: TGTGCCAGCAGGCCTAGGCCGGGGCTTAGCTTGGAGACCCAGTACTTC. Amino acid sequence: CASRPRPGLSLETQYF.

The rearrangement links TRBV9 to TRBJ1-2; D may be TRBD1 (5 bases). The V and J ends lost 4 bases and 7 bases respectively, with 11 bases between them. The CDR3 has 12 amino acids. Looked up from germline, CDR1 is SGDLS and CDR2 is YYNGEE. Written as DNA, the CDR3 is TGTGCCAGCAGCAGGGGCCTGAGTGGCTACACCTTC. Residues: CASSRGLSGYTF.

A remark on this clonotype: A much larger clone differs from this one at a single base, so this may be a read error. For the CDR3, the DNA is TGCAGTACTAGTAGACAGGGACAGCCCCAGCATTTT. Translation gives CSTSRQGQPQHF. V and J are TRBV20-1 and TRBJ1-5; 7 bases are a match to TRBD1. This CDR3 is 12 amino acids long. Germline lookup yields CDR1 DFQATT and CDR2 SNEGSKA (reference sequence).

The chain links TRBV7-9 to TRBJ2-1; 7 bases line up with TRBD1. With 5 bases clipped from V and 0 bases from J, the junction kept 10 bases outside the gene matches. This CDR3 is 17 amino acids long. Germline values: CDR1 SEHNR, CDR2 FQNEAQ (reference sequence). CDR3 coding DNA: TGTGCCAGCAGCCTGACACAGGGGCCCCGCTCCTACAATGAGCAGTTCTTC. Translated, it gives CASSLTQGPRSYNEQFF. The entire variable domain, with the rest obtained from reference TRBV7-9 and TRBJ2-1, is as follows: DTGVSQNPRHKITKRGQNVTFRCDPISEHNRLYWYRQTLGQGPEFLTYFQNEAQLEKSRLLSDRFSAERPKGSFSTLEIQRTEQGDSAMYLCASSLTQGPRSYNEQFFGPGTRLTVL.

This clonotype has at least ten counts. The J gene is TRBJ2-3, the V gene TRBV28; TRBD2 agrees at 9 bases. V was pared by 8 bases and J by 5 bases, with 8 bases of the junction left unmatched. The CDR3 is made up of 14 amino acids. Germline values: CDR1 MDHEN, CDR2 SYDVKM. CDR3 coding DNA: TGTGCCAGCGAGAATAGCGGGAGAGGAGATACGCAGTATTTT. It codes for CASENSGRGDTQYF.

Regarding this clonotype: Lacking the conserved final phenylalanine or tryptophan, this CDR3 likely reflects a read error. The V and J genes are TRBV12-3 or TRBV12-4 and TRBJ2-7; maybe TRBD2 (7 bases). Trimming pared 6 bases from V and 7 bases from J, leaving 19 bases between. The CDR3 runs 14 residues. CDR3 amino acids: CASREGLGGGEQYL. For the CDR3, the DNA is TGTGCCAGCAGGGAAGGACTAGGGGGTGGTGAGCAGTACCTC.

The chain combines TRBV29-1 with TRBJ2-3; TRBD2 aligns across 7 bases. Trimming at V came to 4 bases and at J to 0 bases, leaving 4 bases not matched to a gene. Germline CDR1 and CDR2: SQVTM and ANQGSEA. The CDR3 has 14 residues. The CDR3 loop reads CSVGAGLSTDTQYF. CDR3 DNA: TGCAGCGTTGGAGCGGGACTTAGCACAGATACGCAGTATTTT.

This clonotype was seen ten or more times. This rearrangement joins TRBV20-1 to TRBJ1-1; D not certain. This CDR3 spans 13 amino acids. V was clipped by 0 bases and J by 5 bases, with 10 bases between them. Germline V gene data show CDR1 as DFQATT and CDR2 as SNEGSKA (reference sequence). The CDR3 spells CSARETPATEAFF. The DNA for the CDR3 is TGCAGTGCTAGAGAGACACCCGCAACTGAAGCTTTCTTT.

This clonotype was recorded at least ten times. This rearrangement joins TRBV12-3 or TRBV12-4 to TRBJ2-3; D is undetermined. V shed 8 bases and J shed 1 base, with 10 bases lying between them. This CDR3 spans 13 amino acids. This CDR3 is CASSLVGTDTQYF. The CDR3 DNA is TGTGCCAGCTCACTTGTTGGCACAGATACGCAGTATTTT.

A single count supports this clonotype. The CDR3 coding sequence is TGTGCCAGTAGTATTTGGTTTTTAGCCTATGGCTACACCTTC. Encoded protein: CASSIWFLAYGYTF. J is TRBJ1-2 and V is TRBV19; D gene unclear. The V end lost 3 bases, the J end lost 4 bases, and 12 bases lay between the germline ends. Looked up from germline, CDR1 is LNHDA and CDR2 is SQIVND (reference sequence). The CDR3 contains 14 residues.

This chain joins TRBV19 and TRBJ1-5; no clear D. The V end was cut by 7 bases, the J end by 0 bases, with 25 bases between. The V gene's germline CDR1 is LNHDA and CDR2 SQIVND (reference sequence). The CDR3 has 19 amino acids. The CDR3 is CASNAGSVLGKDSNQPQHF. In DNA, the CDR3 is TGTGCCAGTAACGCGGGGTCGGTTCTCGGAAAAGATAGCAATCAGCCCCAGCATTTT.

This chain links TRBV2 with TRBJ2-3; 14 nucleotides match TRBD2. V was clipped by 9 bases and J by 1 base; unmatched bases: 6. The CDR3 length is 16 residues. Germline V gives CDR1 SNHLY, CDR2 FYNNEI. The CDR3 reads CASRTSGRIGTDTQYF. In DNA, the CDR3 is TGTGCCAGTAGGACTAGCGGGAGGATCGGCACAGATACGCAGTATTTT. The full variable domain, completed using reference TRBV2 and TRBJ2-3, is EPEVTQTPSHQVTQMGQEVILRCVPISNHLYFYWYRQILGQKVEFLVSFYNNEISEKSEIFDDQFSVERPDGSNFTLKIRSTKLEDSAMYFCASRTSGRIGTDTQYFGPGTRLTVL.

The chain joins TRBV2 to TRBJ2-7; TRBD1 matches 8 bases. The CDR3 is 14 residues long. J gave up 7 bases and V 3 bases, and 8 bases lay outside the gene matches. In germline, CDR1 is SNHLY, CDR2 FYNNEI. DNA for the CDR3: TGTGCCAGCAGTGAGGACAGGGTGGTGCGGGAGCAGTACTTC. Translated, it gives CASSEDRVVREQYF.